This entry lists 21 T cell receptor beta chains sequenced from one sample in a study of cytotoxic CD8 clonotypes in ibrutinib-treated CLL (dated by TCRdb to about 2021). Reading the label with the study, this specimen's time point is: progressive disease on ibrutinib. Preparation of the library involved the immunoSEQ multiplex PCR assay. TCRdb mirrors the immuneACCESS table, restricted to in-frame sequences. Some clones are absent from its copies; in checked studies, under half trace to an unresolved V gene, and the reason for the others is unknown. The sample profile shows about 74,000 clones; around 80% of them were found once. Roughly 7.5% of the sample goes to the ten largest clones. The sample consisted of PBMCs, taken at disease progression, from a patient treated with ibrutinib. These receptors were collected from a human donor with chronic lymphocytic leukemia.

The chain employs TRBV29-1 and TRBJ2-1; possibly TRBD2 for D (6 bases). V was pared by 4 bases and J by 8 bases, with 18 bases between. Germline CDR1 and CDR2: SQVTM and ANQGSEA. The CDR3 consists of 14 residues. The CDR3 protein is CSVGGRTWGDEQFF. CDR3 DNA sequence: TGCAGCGTTGGTGGGAGGACCTGGGGAGATGAGCAGTTCTTC.

CDR3 in DNA: TGTGCTAGTGGTCCCCTCGGGGTGGAGCAGTACTTC. Translation gives CASGPLGVEQYF. The chain uses TRBV12-5 and TRBJ2-7; a weak D match, TRBD2 (5 bases). The CDR3 length is 12 residues. The germline gives CDR1 LGHNT, CDR2 FRNRAP. The V and J ends lost 5 bases and 7 bases respectively, with 12 bases between them.

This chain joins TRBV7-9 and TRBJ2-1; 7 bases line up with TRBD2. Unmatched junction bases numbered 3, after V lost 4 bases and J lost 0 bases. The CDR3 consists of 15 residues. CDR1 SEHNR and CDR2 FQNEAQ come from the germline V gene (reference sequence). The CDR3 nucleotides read TGTGCCAGCAGCTACGCTAGCGGCTCCTACAATGAGCAGTTCTTC. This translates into CASSYASGSYNEQFF. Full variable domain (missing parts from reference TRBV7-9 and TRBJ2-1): DTGVSQNPRHKITKRGQNVTFRCDPISEHNRLYWYRQTLGQGPEFLTYFQNEAQLEKSRLLSDRFSAERPKGSFSTLEIQRTEQGDSAMYLCASSYASGSYNEQFFGPGTRLTVL.

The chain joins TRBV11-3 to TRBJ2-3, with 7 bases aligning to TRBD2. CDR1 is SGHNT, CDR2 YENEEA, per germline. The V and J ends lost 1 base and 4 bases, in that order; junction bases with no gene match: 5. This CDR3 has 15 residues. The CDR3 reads CASSLGGGSPDTQYF. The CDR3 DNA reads TGTGCCAGCAGCTTAGGGGGCGGGAGCCCAGATACGCAGTATTTT.

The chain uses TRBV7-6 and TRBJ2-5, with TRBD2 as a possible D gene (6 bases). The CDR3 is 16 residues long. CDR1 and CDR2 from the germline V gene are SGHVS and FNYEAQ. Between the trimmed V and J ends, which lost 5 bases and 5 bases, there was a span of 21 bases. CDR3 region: CASSPTGGRGKETQYF. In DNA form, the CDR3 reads TGTGCCAGCAGCCCCACGGGCGGGCGGGGAAAGGAGACCCAGTACTTC.

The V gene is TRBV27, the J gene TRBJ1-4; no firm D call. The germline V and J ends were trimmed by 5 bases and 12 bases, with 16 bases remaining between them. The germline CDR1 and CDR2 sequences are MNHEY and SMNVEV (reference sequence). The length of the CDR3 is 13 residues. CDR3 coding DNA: TGTGCCAGCAGTATCCGGACGGGCGTGCAACTGTTTTTT. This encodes CASSIRTGVQLFF.

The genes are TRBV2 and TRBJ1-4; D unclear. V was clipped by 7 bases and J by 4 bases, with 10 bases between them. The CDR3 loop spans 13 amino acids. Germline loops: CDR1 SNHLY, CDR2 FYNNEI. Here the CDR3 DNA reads TGTGCCAGCAAGGGTGCTCTTAATGAAAAACTGTTTTTT. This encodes CASKGALNEKLFF.

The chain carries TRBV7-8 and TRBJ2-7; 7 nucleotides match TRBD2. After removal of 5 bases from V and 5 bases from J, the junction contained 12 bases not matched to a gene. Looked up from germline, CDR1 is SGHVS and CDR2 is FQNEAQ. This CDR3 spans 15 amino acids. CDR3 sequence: CASSLRTSNSHEQYF. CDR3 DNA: TGTGCCAGCAGCCTGAGGACTAGTAACAGCCACGAGCAGTACTTC.

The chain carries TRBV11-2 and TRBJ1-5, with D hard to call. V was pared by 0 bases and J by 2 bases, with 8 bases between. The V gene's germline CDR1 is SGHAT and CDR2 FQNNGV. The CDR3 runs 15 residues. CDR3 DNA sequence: TGTGCCAGCAGCTTAGATACCGGGGGCAATCAGCCCCAGCATTTT. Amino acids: CASSLDTGGNQPQHF. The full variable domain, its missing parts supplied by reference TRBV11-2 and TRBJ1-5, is EAGVAQSPRYKIIEKRQSVAFWCNPISGHATLYWYQQILGQGPKLLIQFQNNGVVDDSQLPKDRFSAERLKGVDSTLKIQPAKLEDSAVYLCASSLDTGGNQPQHFGDGTRLSIL.

The CDR3 DNA reads TGTGCCAGCAGAAGACCAGGGGGAGAAGAAAAACTGTTTTTT. Translation gives CASRRPGGEEKLFF. The gene calls are TRBV28 and TRBJ1-4; 7 positions match TRBD1. The germline V gene encodes CDR1 MDHEN and CDR2 SYDVKM. The CDR3 is made up of 14 amino acids. With V trimmed by 6 bases and J by 8 bases, 9 bases remained unmatched.

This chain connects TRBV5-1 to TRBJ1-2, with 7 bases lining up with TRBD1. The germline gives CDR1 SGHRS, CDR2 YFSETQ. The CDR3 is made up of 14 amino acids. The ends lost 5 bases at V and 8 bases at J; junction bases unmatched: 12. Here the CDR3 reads CASRAQSQGEGYTF. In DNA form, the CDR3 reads TGCGCCAGCAGGGCCCAAAGTCAGGGGGAAGGCTACACCTTC. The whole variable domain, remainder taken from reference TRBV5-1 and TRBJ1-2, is KAGVTQTPRYLIKTRGQQVTLSCSPISGHRSVSWYQQTPGQGLQFLFEYFSETQRNKGNFPGRFSGRQFSNSRSEMNVSTLELGDSALYLCASRAQSQGEGYTFGSGTRLTVV.

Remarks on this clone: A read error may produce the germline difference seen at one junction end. This CDR3 reads CASSRGDPEKVF. The CDR3 DNA sequence: TGTGCCAGCAGTAGGGGCGACCCCGAGAAGGTCTTT. The chain recombines TRBV6-5 with TRBJ1-1; weak D call: TRBD1 (5 bases). Germline V gene sequence: CDR1 MNHEY, CDR2 SVGAGI. The CDR3 totals 12 residues.

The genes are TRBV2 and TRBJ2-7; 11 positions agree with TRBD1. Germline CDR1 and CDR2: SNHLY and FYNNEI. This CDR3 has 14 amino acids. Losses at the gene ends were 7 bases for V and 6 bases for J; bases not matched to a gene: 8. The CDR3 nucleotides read TGTGCCAGCAAACAGGACAGGGGGCCGATCGAGCAGTACTTC. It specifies CASKQDRGPIEQYF.

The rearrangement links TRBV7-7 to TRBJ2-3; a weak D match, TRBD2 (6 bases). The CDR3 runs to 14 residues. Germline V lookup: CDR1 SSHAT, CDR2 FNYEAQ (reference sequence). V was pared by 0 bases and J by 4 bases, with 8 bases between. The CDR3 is CASSLAAGSDTQYF. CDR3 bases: TGTGCCAGCAGCTTAGCTGCGGGATCAGATACGCAGTATTTT. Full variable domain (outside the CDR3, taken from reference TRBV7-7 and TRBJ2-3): GAGVSQSPRYKVTKRGQDVTLRCDPISSHATLYWYQQALGQGPEFLTYFNYEAQPDKSGLPSDRFSAERPEGSISTLTIQRTEQRDSAMYRCASSLAAGSDTQYFGPGTRLTVL.

In DNA, the CDR3 is TGTGCCAGCAGCGGACAGGGGCTTCTTGGAGTCGCTAACTATGGCTACACCTTC. Translating it yields CASSGQGLLGVANYGYTF. V gene TRBV27 combines with J gene TRBJ1-2; 9 bases line up with TRBD1. The V and J ends lost 6 bases and 0 bases, in that order; junction bases with no gene match: 14. The CDR3 sequence is 18 residues long. CDR1 and CDR2 (germline): MNHEY, SMNVEV (reference sequence).

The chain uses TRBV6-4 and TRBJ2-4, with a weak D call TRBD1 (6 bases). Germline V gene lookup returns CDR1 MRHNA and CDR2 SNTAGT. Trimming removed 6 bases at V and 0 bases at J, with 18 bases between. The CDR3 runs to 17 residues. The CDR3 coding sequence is TGTGCCAGCAGACTCACAGGGTTCCTCCGAGCCAAAAACATTCAGTACTTC. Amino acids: CASRLTGFLRAKNIQYF.

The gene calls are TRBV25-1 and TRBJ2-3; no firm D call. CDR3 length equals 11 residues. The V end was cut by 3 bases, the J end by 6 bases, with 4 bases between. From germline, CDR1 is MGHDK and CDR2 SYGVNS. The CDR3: CASSEWDTQYF. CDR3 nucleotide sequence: TGTGCCAGCAGTGAGTGGGATACGCAGTATTTT.

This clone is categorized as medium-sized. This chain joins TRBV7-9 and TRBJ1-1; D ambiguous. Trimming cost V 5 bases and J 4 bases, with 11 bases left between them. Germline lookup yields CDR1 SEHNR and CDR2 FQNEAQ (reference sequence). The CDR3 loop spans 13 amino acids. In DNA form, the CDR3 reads TGTGCCAGCAGCGAAGGGTGGGGCACTGAAGCTTTCTTT. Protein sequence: CASSEGWGTEAFF.

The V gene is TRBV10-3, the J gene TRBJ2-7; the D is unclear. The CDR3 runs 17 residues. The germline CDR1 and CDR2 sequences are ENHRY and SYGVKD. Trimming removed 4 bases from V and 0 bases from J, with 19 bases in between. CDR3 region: CAISAVTIGINSYEQYF. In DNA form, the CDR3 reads TGTGCCATCAGTGCGGTGACGATAGGGATAAACTCCTACGAGCAGTACTTC.

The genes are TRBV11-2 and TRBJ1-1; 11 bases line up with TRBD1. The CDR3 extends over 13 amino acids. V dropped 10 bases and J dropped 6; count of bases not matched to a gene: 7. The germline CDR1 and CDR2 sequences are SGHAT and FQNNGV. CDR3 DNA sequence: TGTGCCATTCTGGACAGGGGGCTCTCTGAAGCTTTCTTT. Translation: CAILDRGLSEAFF.

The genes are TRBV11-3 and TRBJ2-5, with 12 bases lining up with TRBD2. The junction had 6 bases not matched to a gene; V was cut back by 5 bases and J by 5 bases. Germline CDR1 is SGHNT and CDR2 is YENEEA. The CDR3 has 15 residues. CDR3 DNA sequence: TGTGCCAGCAGCCGGGGACTAGCGGGTTATGAGACCCAGTACTTC. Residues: CASSRGLAGYETQYF.